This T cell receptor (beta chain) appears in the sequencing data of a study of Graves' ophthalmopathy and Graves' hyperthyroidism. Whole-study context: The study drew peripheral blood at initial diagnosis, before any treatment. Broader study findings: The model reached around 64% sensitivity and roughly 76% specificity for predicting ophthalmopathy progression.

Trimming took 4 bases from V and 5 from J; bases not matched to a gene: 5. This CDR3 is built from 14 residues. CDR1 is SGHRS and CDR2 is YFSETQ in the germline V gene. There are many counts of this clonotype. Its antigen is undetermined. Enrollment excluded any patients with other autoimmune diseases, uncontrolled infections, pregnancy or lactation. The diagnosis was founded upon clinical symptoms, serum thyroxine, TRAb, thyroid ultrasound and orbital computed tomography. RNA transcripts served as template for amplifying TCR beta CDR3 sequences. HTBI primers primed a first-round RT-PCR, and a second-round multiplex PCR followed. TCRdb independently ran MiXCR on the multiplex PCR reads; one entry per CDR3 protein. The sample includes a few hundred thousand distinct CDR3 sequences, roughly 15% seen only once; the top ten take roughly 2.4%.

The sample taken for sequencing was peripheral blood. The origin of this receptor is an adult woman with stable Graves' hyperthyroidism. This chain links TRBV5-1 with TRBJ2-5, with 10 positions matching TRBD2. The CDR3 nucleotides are TGCGCCAGCAGCCAGGGACTAGCGTGGGAGACCCAGTACTTC. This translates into CASSQGLAWETQYF.